One sample yielded the 23 T cell receptor beta chains listed below, sequenced in a study of cytomegalovirus exposure and HLA in healthy donors (dated by TCRdb to about 2017). Library method: the immunoSEQ multiplex PCR assay. The multiplex PCR relied on a mix of 60 forward primers for TCR Vbeta segments and 13 reverse primers for TCR Jbeta segments. TCRdb took over this immuneACCESS table, retaining in-frame rearrangements with V and J assigned. Such tables are incomplete; in checked studies, under half of the missing clones stem from an unresolved V gene, and the remainder is unexplained. The sample table lists about 200,000 clones, more than 75% of them with a count of one. The ten largest clones add up to about 1.2% of the sample. Sequenced sample: PBMCs. These receptors were obtained from a man between 25 and 39 years old in good health and CMV-seronegative.

Worth noting for this clone: Other DNA variants within this sample encode the same CDR3. This chain links TRBV7-6 with TRBJ2-3, with 7 bases aligning to TRBD1. CDR1 and CDR2 (germline): SGHVS, FNYEAQ. The CDR3 is made up of 14 amino acids. Trimming at V came to 5 bases and at J to 1 base, leaving 3 bases not matched to a gene. The CDR3 here is CASSPGQGTDTQYF. Here the CDR3 DNA reads TGTGCCAGCAGCCCTGGACAGGGCACAGATACGCAGTATTTT.

The rearrangement links TRBV7-9 to TRBJ1-2; 10 bases are a match to TRBD1. After removal of 11 bases from V and 3 bases from J, the junction contained 12 bases not matched to a gene. The CDR3 is 15 amino acids. Germline V lookup: CDR1 SEHNR, CDR2 FQNEAQ (reference sequence). CDR3: CAFSGGQGFDYGYTF. In nucleotides, the CDR3 is TGTGCCTTCAGCGGGGGACAGGGGTTTGACTATGGCTACACCTTC. Supplemented by reference TRBV7-9 and TRBJ1-2, the full variable domain reads DTGVSQNPRHKITKRGQNVTFRCDPISEHNRLYWYRQTLGQGPEFLTYFQNEAQLEKSRLLSDRFSAERPKGSFSTLEIQRTEQGDSAMYLCAFSGGQGFDYGYTFGSGTRLTVV.

The chain couples TRBV4-1 to TRBJ1-4, with D maybe TRBD1 (5 bases). In germline, CDR1 is MGHRA, CDR2 YSYEKL. Trimming took off 2 bases at V and 7 bases at J, with 14 bases between the two ends. The CDR3 length is 15 residues. The CDR3 here is CASSQPESGGEKLFF. CDR3 sequence (DNA): TGCGCCAGCAGCCAACCGGAGTCGGGGGGTGAAAAACTGTTTTTT.

The table lists this clone with a count of one. The gene calls are TRBV15 and TRBJ1-1, with no clear D. This CDR3 contains 14 residues. Germline V CDR1 and CDR2: LNHNV, YYDKDF (reference sequence). V gave up 1 base and J gave up 5 bases, with 11 bases separating them. CDR3 coding DNA: TGTGCCACCAGCAGAGTCGGAGGGTGGACTGAAGCTTTCTTT. Its translation is CATSRVGGWTEAFF.

This chain connects TRBV7-9 to TRBJ2-7; 7 nucleotides agree with TRBD2. Germline trimming cut 9 bases from V and 3 bases from J; bases unmatched to any gene: 11. The CDR3 extends over 14 amino acids. Germline-derived CDR1 and CDR2 are SEHNR and FQNEAQ (reference sequence). Here the CDR3 DNA reads TGTGCCAGTGCCCTGCGGGAGAGTGTCTACGAGCAGTACTTC. Protein product: CASALRESVYEQYF.

The V gene is TRBV6-6, the J gene TRBJ1-6, with D possibly being TRBD1 (6 bases). This CDR3 contains 15 residues. V was pared by 7 bases and J by 7 bases, with 17 bases between. The germline V gene encodes CDR1 MNHNY and CDR2 SVGAGI (reference sequence). The CDR3 reads CASMGGGAVNSPLHF. CDR3 bases: TGTGCCAGCATGGGGGGGGGCGCAGTGAATTCACCCCTCCACTTT.

The V gene is TRBV5-1, the J gene TRBJ2-4; D might be TRBD2 (6 bases). This CDR3 comprises 18 residues. Germline V gene sequence: CDR1 SGHRS, CDR2 YFSETQ. V shed 0 bases and J shed 0 bases, with 16 bases lying between them. CDR3 amino acids: CASSLVGGDLLAKNIQYF. In DNA, the CDR3 is TGCGCCAGCAGCTTGGTGGGAGGCGACTTACTAGCCAAAAACATTCAGTACTTC.

The genes are TRBV5-4 and TRBJ2-3, with D possibly TRBD2 on 5 matching bases. Germline CDR1 reads SGHNT; CDR2 reads YYREEE (reference sequence). This CDR3 is 17 amino acids long. The V end was cut by 4 bases, the J end by 6 bases, with 24 bases between. This chain's CDR3 is CASSTGLEGYTPDTQYF. CDR3 DNA: TGTGCCAGCAGCACCGGACTCGAAGGTTATACTCCGGATACGCAGTATTTT.

In its sample, this clone was seen once. The chain couples TRBV5-1 to TRBJ2-1; 11 positions match TRBD2. The J segment lost 14 bases and the V segment lost 4 bases, leaving 11 bases of the junction unmatched. The CDR3 has 14 amino acids. Germline CDR1 and CDR2: SGHRS and YFSETQ. The CDR3 sequence is CASSVGDSGRAEFF. The CDR3 DNA reads as TGCGCCAGCAGCGTGGGGGATAGCGGGAGGGCCGAGTTCTTC.

This chain links TRBV14 with TRBJ2-7, with D perhaps TRBD1 (5 bases). This CDR3 contains 14 residues. V lost 4 bases, J lost 5 bases, and 15 bases lay in between. Germline V gives CDR1 SGHDN, CDR2 FVKESK. The CDR3 protein is CASSPWGRAHEQYF. CDR3 in DNA: TGTGCCAGCAGCCCCTGGGGCAGGGCCCACGAGCAGTACTTC.

The chain is built from TRBV10-3 and TRBJ1-2, with 7 bases aligning to TRBD1. CDR1 is ENHRY, CDR2 SYGVKD, per germline. V was pared by 4 bases and J by 8 bases, with 13 bases of the junction left unmatched. This CDR3 contains 15 residues. The CDR3 spells CAISVEGGFTRGYTF. In nucleotides, the CDR3 is TGTGCCATCAGTGTGGAAGGGGGCTTTACGAGAGGCTACACCTTC.

The V call is TRBV6-6, the J call TRBJ1-4; 7 bases map to TRBD1. V gave up 6 bases and J gave up 7 bases; unmatched junction bases: 8. Per germline, CDR1 MNHNY and CDR2 SVGAGI (reference sequence). The CDR3 is 14 residues long. For the CDR3, the DNA is TGTGCCAGCAGCCCCCCCGGGACAGTTGAAAAACTGTTTTTT. Amino acid sequence: CASSPPGTVEKLFF.

The rearrangement uses TRBV15 and TRBJ1-2; the D gene is possibly TRBD1 (6 bases). The CDR3 spans 15 residues. The germline V gene encodes CDR1 LNHNV and CDR2 YYDKDF (reference sequence). V was shortened by 8 bases and J by 4 bases, with 20 bases between the two germline ends. The CDR3 DNA reads TGTGCCACCTCTCCTGACCCCGGGGGGCTCTATGGCTACACCTTC. Protein product: CATSPDPGGLYGYTF.

The rearrangement joins TRBV6-5 to TRBJ1-1; 7 positions agree with TRBD1. The CDR3 runs to 15 residues. In germline, CDR1 is MNHEY, CDR2 SVGAGI. Trimming removed 6 bases from V and 0 bases from J; junction bases left unmatched: 7. The DNA for the CDR3 is TGTGCCAGCAGGCTTTTACAGGGGATGAACACTGAAGCTTTCTTT. Translated, it gives CASRLLQGMNTEAFF.

The rearrangement uses TRBV14 and TRBJ2-3; 11 bases are a match to TRBD2. The CDR3 spans 16 residues. Trimming cost V 5 bases and J 2 bases; bases outside gene matches: 6. The germline V gene encodes CDR1 SGHDN and CDR2 FVKESK. DNA of the CDR3: TGTGCCAGCAGCACCCGACTAGCGGGACCCACAGATACGCAGTATTTT. This encodes CASSTRLAGPTDTQYF.

CDR3: CASSLDAASGNTIYF. The CDR3, as DNA: TGTGCCAGCAGCTTAGATGCGGCCTCGGGAAACACCATATATTTT. J is TRBJ1-3 and V is TRBV7-2; no clear D. This CDR3 is built from 15 residues. Trimming pared 1 base from V and 4 bases from J, leaving 11 bases between. Germline V gives CDR1 SGHTA, CDR2 FQGNSA. Full variable domain (missing parts from reference TRBV7-2 and TRBJ1-3): GAGVSQSPSNKVTEKGKDVELRCDPISGHTALYWYRQSLGQGLEFLIYFQGNSAPDKSGLPSDRFSAERTGGSVSTLTIQRTQQEDSAVYLCASSLDAASGNTIYFGEGSWLTVV.

V is TRBV7-9 and J is TRBJ2-1, with D possibly matching TRBD1 (8 bases). The CDR3 consists of 14 residues. The ends were cut back, 5 bases at V and 9 bases at J, with 17 bases in the middle. Germline lookup yields CDR1 SEHNR and CDR2 FQNEAQ (reference sequence). As DNA, the CDR3 is TGTGCCAGCAGCGCTAGCGGCACAGGGGGTGAGCAGTTCTTC. Translating gives CASSASGTGGEQFF. Based on the CDR3 plus reference TRBV7-9 and TRBJ2-1, the full variable domain is DTGVSQNPRHKITKRGQNVTFRCDPISEHNRLYWYRQTLGQGPEFLTYFQNEAQLEKSRLLSDRFSAERPKGSFSTLEIQRTEQGDSAMYLCASSASGTGGEQFFGPGTRLTVL.

The V and J genes are TRBV11-2 and TRBJ2-1; TRBD1 agrees at 7 bases. Looked up from germline, CDR1 is SGHAT and CDR2 is FQNNGV. The CDR3 has 13 residues. The V gene end was trimmed by 6 bases and the J gene end by 16 bases; junction bases not matched to a gene: 15. The CDR3 DNA follows: TGTGCCAGCAGACGCCCGGTCTCGACAGGGCCATTCTTC. The encoded protein is CASRRPVSTGPFF.

This clone was found once. The genes are TRBV6-5 and TRBJ2-5; perhaps TRBD2 as D (6 bases). Germline CDR1 is MNHEY and CDR2 is SVGAGI. The CDR3 loop spans 13 amino acids. The germline V and J ends were trimmed by 4 bases and 2 bases, with 8 bases remaining between them. DNA for the CDR3: TGTGCCAGCAGTTTGGGACTTCAAGAGACCCAGTACTTC. It yields the protein CASSLGLQETQYF.

This clone was counted a single time. The chain joins TRBV7-9 to TRBJ2-3, with 8 bases fitting TRBD1. CDR1 and CDR2 (germline): SEHNR, FQNEAQ (reference sequence). This CDR3 is 15 amino acids long. V dropped 7 bases and J dropped 4; count of bases not matched to a gene: 10. CDR3 nucleotides: TGTGCCAGCACCCGAGAGCAGGGGGCCTCAGATACGCAGTATTTT. This translates into CASTREQGASDTQYF.

This rearrangement joins TRBV10-3 to TRBJ1-2, with D hard to call. CDR1 is ENHRY and CDR2 is SYGVKD in the germline V gene. V lost 0 bases and J lost 6, with 5 bases in between. The CDR3 is made up of 12 amino acids. The CDR3 here is CAISESTDGYTF. For the CDR3, the DNA is TGTGCCATCAGTGAGTCTACGGATGGCTACACCTTC.

The chain combines TRBV5-1 with TRBJ2-1, with TRBD2 identical over 16 bases. This CDR3 spans 17 amino acids. Germline trimming cut 3 bases from V and 8 bases from J; bases unmatched to any gene: 8. CDR1 is SGHRS and CDR2 is YFSETQ in the germline V gene. The CDR3 loop reads CASSSPGLAGGPDEQFF. In nucleotides, the CDR3 is TGCGCCAGCAGCTCTCCGGGACTAGCGGGAGGGCCTGATGAGCAGTTCTTC.

CDR3 DNA: TGTGCCAGCAGTGAAAGGCGGCTCGCTTGGGAAAAACTGTTTTTT. It translates to CASSERRLAWEKLFF. The chain employs TRBV2 and TRBJ1-4; the D is unclear. V lost 2 bases to trimming and J lost 8 bases, with 15 bases between them. CDR3 length equals 15 residues. Germline CDR1 is SNHLY and CDR2 is FYNNEI.